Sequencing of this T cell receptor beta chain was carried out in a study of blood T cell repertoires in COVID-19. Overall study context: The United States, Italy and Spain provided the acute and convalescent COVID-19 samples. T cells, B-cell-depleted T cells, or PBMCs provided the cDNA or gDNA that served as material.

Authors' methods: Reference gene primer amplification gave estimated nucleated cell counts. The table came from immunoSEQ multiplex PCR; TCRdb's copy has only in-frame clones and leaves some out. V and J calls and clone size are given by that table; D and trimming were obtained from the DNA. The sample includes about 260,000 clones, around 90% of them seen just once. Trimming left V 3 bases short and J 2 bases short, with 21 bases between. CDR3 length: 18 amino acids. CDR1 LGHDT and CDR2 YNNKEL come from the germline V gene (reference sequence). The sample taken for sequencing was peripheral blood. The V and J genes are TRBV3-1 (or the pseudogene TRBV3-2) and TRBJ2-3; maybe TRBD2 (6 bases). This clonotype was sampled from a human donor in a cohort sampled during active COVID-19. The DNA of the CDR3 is TGTGCCAGCAGCCATCTGCCCGGGAGCGCCTCGGACACAGATACGCAGTATTTT. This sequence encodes CASSHLPGSASDTDTQYF.